Listed below are T cell receptor beta chains from one sample, sequenced in a study of shared clonotypes between healthy human individuals. Data came from immunoSEQ multiplex PCR; TCRdb stores just in-frame clones and leaves some out. The sample lists around 1.6 million clones, nearly 99% seen once, with 0.4% to 0.45% in the top ten. Sequencing input: naive CD4+ T cells sorted from blood. These receptors were obtained from a man aged 25 to 40 in good health. Both conserved end residues are part of each CDR3. A D gene is named only where the DNA matches it firmly. Expanded clones get a size class; other rows say once, few or many, or leave the size out.

size,length,V,J,D,CDR3,DNA
.,18,TRBV7-9,TRBJ2-7,TRBD2,CASSSPGLAGVAFYEQYF,TGTGCCAGCAGCTCACCGGGACTAGCGGGAGTAGCCTTCTACGAGCAGTACTTC
.,14,TRBV9,TRBJ2-3,TRBD2,CASSKGLAGDTQYF,TGTGCCAGCTCAAAGGGACTAGCGGGAGATACGCAGTATTTT
.,16,TRBV5-1,TRBJ2-3,TRBD2,CASSPAAGGHRDTQYF,TGCGCCAGCAGTCCGGCCGCGGGAGGCCATAGGGATACGCAGTATTTT
.,13,TRBV30,TRBJ1-1,TRBD1,CAWKRQGITEAFF,TGTGCCTGGAAACGACAGGGTATTACTGAAGCTTTCTTT
.,15,TRBV15,TRBJ2-7,.,CATSRYREASYEQYF,TGTGCCACCAGCAGGTACAGGGAGGCGTCCTACGAGCAGTACTTC
.,16,TRBV18,TRBJ2-3,TRBD2,CASSPWTSGTGDTQYF,TGTGCCAGCTCACCCTGGACTAGCGGGACGGGGGATACGCAGTATTTT
.,14,TRBV5-5,TRBJ1-1,.,CASSFSGGNTEAFF,TGTGCCAGCAGCTTTTCCGGGGGGAACACTGAAGCTTTCTTT
.,15,TRBV29-1,TRBJ2-3,.,CSVGRDQPYTDTQYF,TGCAGCGTTGGCCGGGACCAGCCCTATACAGATACGCAGTATTTT
once,14,TRBV6-5,TRBJ2-7,TRBD2,CATERLAGGSEQYF,TGTGCCACCGAACGACTAGCGGGAGGCTCCGAGCAGTACTTC
.,14,TRBV9,TRBJ1-1,TRBD1,CASSFTGGTAEAFF,TGTGCCAGCAGCTTCACAGGGGGCACAGCTGAAGCTTTCTTT
.,13,TRBV7-7,TRBJ2-2,TRBD2,CASGRRETGELFF,TGTGCTAGCGGGCGTCGAGAAACCGGGGAGCTGTTTTTT
.,14,TRBV7-8,TRBJ2-7,TRBD2,CASSLDLAGFEQYF,TGTGCCAGCAGCTTAGACCTAGCGGGATTCGAGCAGTACTTC
.,15,TRBV19,TRBJ1-5,.,CASSKAMGRSQPQHF,TGTGCCAGTAGTAAGGCGATGGGGAGGTCCCAGCCCCAGCATTTT
once,15,TRBV2,TRBJ1-5,TRBD1,CASRGQGFSNQPQHF,TGTGCCAGCAGGGGACAGGGTTTTAGCAATCAGCCCCAGCATTTT
.,15,TRBV6-1,TRBJ2-7,TRBD2,CASSGLAGGRYEQYF,TGTGCCAGCAGTGGACTGGCGGGAGGCAGGTACGAGCAGTACTTC
.,15,TRBV28,TRBJ1-2,.,CASSPPLGGRGGYTF,TGTGCCAGCAGTCCCCCTTTGGGGGGGCGCGGTGGCTACACCTTC
.,13,TRBV5-1,TRBJ2-2,.,CASSLTYTGELFF,TGCGCCAGCAGCTTGACTTACACCGGGGAGCTGTTTTTT
.,15,TRBV28,TRBJ1-2,TRBD1,CASSHMGDRFYGYTF,TGTGCCAGCAGCCATATGGGGGACAGATTCTATGGCTACACCTTC
.,14,TRBV9,TRBJ2-5,.,CASSVQAYQETQYF,TGTGCCAGCAGCGTGCAGGCTTACCAAGAGACCCAGTACTTC
.,18,TRBV2,TRBJ2-1,TRBD2,CASSTEHLGLAGRNEQFF,TGTGCCAGCAGTACCGAGCACCTGGGACTAGCGGGGCGGAATGAGCAGTTCTTC
.,12,TRBV29-1,TRBJ2-5,.,CSGRGGSETQYF,TGCAGCGGTAGAGGGGGGTCAGAGACCCAGTACTTC
.,16,TRBV6-5,TRBJ2-1,TRBD2,CASSYFPSGVYNEQFF,TGTGCCAGCAGTTACTTCCCTAGCGGTGTATACAATGAGCAGTTCTTC
.,17,TRBV2,TRBJ1-2,TRBD1,CASERGTGAIVLNGYTF,TGTGCCAGCGAAAGGGGGACAGGGGCCATAGTTTTGAATGGCTACACCTTC
.,11,TRBV19,TRBJ2-5,.,CASSEGETQYF,TGTGCCAGTAGTGAGGGAGAGACCCAGTACTTC
.,15,TRBV28,TRBJ2-7,.,CASSSHFQVTYEQYF,TGTGCCAGCAGTTCCCACTTTCAGGTGACCTACGAGCAGTACTTC
.,11,TRBV5-4,TRBJ2-5,.,CASGVKETQYF,TGTGCCAGTGGTGTTAAAGAGACCCAGTACTTC
.,13,TRBV29-1,TRBJ1-4,.,CSVETSPGEKLFF,TGCAGCGTAGAGACAAGTCCTGGGGAAAAACTGTTTTTT
.,14,TRBV2,TRBJ2-6,.,CASSERTTANVLTF,TGTGCCAGCAGTGAACGTACTACGGCCAACGTCCTGACTTTC
.,14,TRBV27,TRBJ1-1,TRBD1,CASSEGTGNTEAFF,TGTGCCAGCAGTGAAGGGACAGGGAACACTGAAGCTTTCTTT
.,13,TRBV10-2,TRBJ2-7,.,CASSAQGGYEQYF,TGCGCCAGCAGTGCACAGGGCGGCTACGAGCAGTACTTC
.,16,TRBV9,TRBJ2-5,.,CASSVGPADYQETQYF,TGTGCCAGCAGCGTAGGCCCAGCCGATTACCAAGAGACCCAGTACTTC
.,13,TRBV6-1,TRBJ1-2,TRBD1,CASRAGQAYGYTF,TGTGCCAGCAGAGCGGGACAGGCCTATGGCTACACCTTC
.,13,TRBV11-3,TRBJ1-1,.,CASSLGLQGEAFF,TGTGCCAGCAGCTTAGGGCTACAGGGTGAAGCTTTCTTT
.,15,TRBV9,TRBJ2-4,.,CASSVGGVGKNIQYF,TGTGCCAGCAGCGTAGGGGGTGTAGGCAAAAACATTCAGTACTTC
.,12,TRBV6-6,TRBJ1-2,.,CASSDPGYGYTF,TGTGCCAGCAGTGACCCAGGGTATGGCTACACCTTC
.,14,TRBV5-6,TRBJ1-2,TRBD1,CASSLTGTGLRYTF,TGTGCCAGCAGCTTGACCGGGACAGGGCTGAGGTACACCTTC
.,17,TRBV10-3,TRBJ2-1,TRBD1,CAISLMTGTGSYNEQFF,TGTGCCATCAGTCTTATGACAGGGACAGGCTCCTACAATGAGCAGTTCTTC
.,16,TRBV28,TRBJ2-1,.,CASSFYGAPSYNEQFF,TGTGCCAGCAGTTTTTACGGGGCACCGTCCTACAATGAGCAGTTCTTC
.,15,TRBV7-3,TRBJ2-1,TRBD2,CASSPSGGAYNEQFF,TGTGCCAGCAGCCCTAGCGGGGGTGCCTACAATGAGCAGTTCTTC
.,17,TRBV7-9,TRBJ2-5,TRBD2,CASSFLAGGGPEETQYF,TGTGCCAGCAGCTTCTTGGCGGGAGGGGGACCGGAAGAGACCCAGTACTTC
.,15,TRBV5-6,TRBJ1-5,TRBD1,CASSLGRGSSQPQHF,TGTGCCAGCAGCTTGGGCAGGGGGTCGAGTCAGCCCCAGCATTTT
.,15,TRBV4-3,TRBJ1-1,.,CASSQEGRGNTEAFF,TGCGCCAGCAGCCAAGAGGGCAGAGGGAACACTGAAGCTTTCTTT